This T cell receptor beta chain was sequenced in a study of CD8+ T cells in alopecia areata. Across a handful of patients, CD4+ cells underwent sorting into CD25+CD127- cells. Peripheral blood, together with lesional scalp punch biopsies, was collected from alopecia areata patients. Whole-study findings and limits: Mouse data revealed clearer TCR sharing than patient data did, a gap possibly tied to HLA. The study also sequences resident alphabeta T cells of normal skin in scalp samples. Researchers report lesional scalp, most notably alopecia totalis/universalis, outstripped normal scalp in clonality.

The V segment lost 0 bases and the J segment 2 bases; nucleotides outside the gene matches: 7. The CDR3 runs 18 residues. The germline CDR1 and CDR2 sequences are ENHRY and SYGVKD. RNA extraction and reverse transcription yielded cDNA as sequencing template. Method: immunoSEQ multiplex PCR; TCRdb's copy keeps in-frame clones and lacks some. The sample includes more than 11,000 clones, approximately 58% of them seen just once. With regard to this clone: Its antigen is undetermined.

The chain couples TRBV10-3 to TRBJ2-7; 13 bases line up with TRBD2. The sequence was obtained from a human donor with alopecia areata. Sequenced input: CD4+ Tregs sorted from blood. DNA for the CDR3: TGTGCCATCAGTGAGTCAGCCCCCGGGACTAGCGGGACCTACGAGCAGTACTTC. This encodes CAISESAPGTSGTYEQYF.